Below are 20 T cell receptor beta chains sequenced from a single sample in a study of blood T cells in healthy people across ages. A second PCR of about 7 to 12 cycles used a sample-barcoded 5' primer and a J-beta primer mix. A single record per CDR3 protein comes from TCRdb applying MiXCR to the 5' RACE reads. The sample contains about 970,000 distinct CDR3 sequences, roughly 50% of which appear only once. Input material: blood. Every receptor here comes from a woman in her sixties in good health.

This clonotype was picked up a small number of times. This chain uses TRBV20-1 with TRBJ2-1, with D tentatively TRBD2 (6 bases). Trimming removed 6 bases at V and 9 bases at J, with 15 bases between. This CDR3 is 12 amino acids long. Germline values: CDR1 DFQATT, CDR2 SNEGSKA (reference sequence). CDR3 region: CSATDYLGEQFF. The CDR3, as DNA: TGCAGTGCAACGGACTATCTCGGTGAGCAGTTCTTC.

The V call is TRBV12-3 or TRBV12-4, the J call TRBJ1-1, with TRBD1 identical over 8 bases. The CDR3 is 13 residues long. V was clipped by 6 bases and J by 7 bases; unmatched bases: 7. CDR3 protein: CASSKGQGLEAFF. CDR3 DNA sequence: TGTGCCAGCAGCAAAGGACAGGGACTTGAAGCTTTCTTT.

There are a few counts of this clonotype. V gene TRBV11-2 combines with J gene TRBJ2-4; maybe TRBD2 (5 bases). Germline lookup yields CDR1 SGHAT and CDR2 FQNNGV. The V and J ends lost 1 base and 5 bases respectively, with 15 bases between them. The CDR3 consists of 16 residues. The CDR3 region has the DNA TGTGCCAGCAGCTTAGTCTGGAGCGGATCTCAAAACATTCAGTACTTC. It is translated as CASSLVWSGSQNIQYF.

A note on this clonotype: This may be a read error, as it is one base from a much larger clone. The CDR3 is CASSLSLVTGELFF. Written as DNA, the CDR3 is TGTGCCAGCAGCTTAAGTCTAGTCACCGGGGAGCTGTTTTTT. The rearrangement links TRBV11-2 to TRBJ2-2; the D is unclear. Germline lookup yields CDR1 SGHAT and CDR2 FQNNGV. The CDR3 runs to 14 residues. The ends were cut back, 2 bases at V and 4 bases at J, with 8 bases in the middle. The variable domain in full, with the rest retrieved from reference TRBV11-2 and TRBJ2-2, is EAGVAQSPRYKIIEKRQSVAFWCNPISGHATLYWYQQILGQGPKLLIQFQNNGVVDDSQLPKDRFSAERLKGVDSTLKIQPAKLEDSAVYLCASSLSLVTGELFFGEGSRLTVL.

The chain couples TRBV28 to TRBJ1-2, with D unresolved. CDR3 length: 14 residues. V was cut by 6 bases and J by 3 bases, with 14 bases left in between. The V gene's germline CDR1 is MDHEN and CDR2 SYDVKM. CDR3 bases: TGTGCCAGCAGCCCCGCCTCGGATGACTATGGCTACACCTTC. It specifies CASSPASDDYGYTF.

This clonotype was detected a few times. The rearrangement joins TRBV11-3 to TRBJ2-1; 15 bases are a match to TRBD2. The V segment lost 5 bases and the J segment 8 bases; nucleotides outside the gene matches: 7. Germline CDR1 and CDR2: SGHNT and YENEEA. This CDR3 spans 16 amino acids. CDR3 sequence: CASSPRTSGRGDEQFF. CDR3 DNA: TGTGCCAGCAGCCCACGGACTAGCGGGAGGGGCGATGAGCAGTTCTTC.

V usage is TRBV10-2 and J usage is TRBJ2-5; D is perhaps TRBD1 or TRBD2 (6 bases each). This CDR3 spans 14 amino acids. Trimming cost V 7 bases and J 9 bases, with 21 bases left between them. The germline V gene encodes CDR1 WSHSY and CDR2 SAAADI. CDR3 protein: CASNGGGGLKAQYF. CDR3 bases: TGCGCCAGCAACGGGGGCGGAGGCTTGAAGGCCCAGTACTTC.

The table lists this clonotype with a count of one. The chain uses TRBV11-2 and TRBJ2-5; 8 bases agree with TRBD2. The J call is uncertain, as TRBJ2-7 better fits the DNA end. Germline loops: CDR1 SGHAT, CDR2 FQNNGV. This CDR3 contains 18 residues. The CDR3 reads CASSFGLAGLITPYEQYF. The DNA of the CDR3 is TGTGCCAGCAGCTTTGGTCTAGCGGGCCTCATAACACCCTACGAGCAGTACTTC.

This clonotype was seen more than once but under ten times. This chain uses TRBV20-1 with TRBJ2-6; 7 positions agree with TRBD1. CDR3 length: 14 amino acids. Germline V CDR1 and CDR2: DFQATT, SNEGSKA (reference sequence). J was trimmed by 2 bases and V by 6 bases; bases with no gene match: 4. In DNA, the CDR3 is TGCAGTGCCCAAACAGGGGCTGGGGCCAACGTCCTGACTTTC. This sequence encodes CSAQTGAGANVLTF.

The chain employs TRBV6-1 and TRBJ2-2; D possibly corresponds to TRBD2 (5 bases). Trimming took off 6 bases at V and 1 base at J, with 18 bases between the two ends. The CDR3 contains 17 residues. Per germline, CDR1 MNHNS and CDR2 SASEGT. The CDR3 region is CASSPLWEGRNTGELFF. The CDR3 DNA follows: TGTGCCAGCAGCCCCCTTTGGGAAGGGAGGAACACCGGGGAGCTGTTTTTT.

This chain connects TRBV6-5 to TRBJ2-7, with D perhaps TRBD2 (5 bases). V lost 2 bases and J lost 9, with 14 bases in between. The CDR3 contains 13 residues. Per the germline V gene, CDR1 is MNHEY and CDR2 is SVGAGI. CDR3 residues: CASSYEGIGGQYF. The CDR3 region has the DNA TGTGCCAGCAGTTACGAAGGGATTGGAGGGCAGTACTTC.

This clonotype showed up just a few times. The chain uses TRBV9 and TRBJ2-6, with TRBD2 identical over 8 bases. CDR3 length: 18 residues. Germline V CDR1 and CDR2: SGDLS, YYNGEE. V gave up 4 bases and J gave up 0 bases; unmatched junction bases: 9. The CDR3 protein is CASSLLTSDSSGANVLTF. CDR3 DNA: TGTGCCAGCAGCCTCCTGACTAGCGATAGCTCTGGGGCCAACGTCCTGACTTTC. The variable domain in full, with the rest retrieved from reference TRBV9 and TRBJ2-6, is DSGVTQTPKHLITATGQRVTLRCSPRSGDLSVYWYQQSLDQGLQFLIQYYNGEERAKGNILERFSAQQFPDLHSELNLSSLELGDSALYFCASSLLTSDSSGANVLTFGAGSRLTVL.

This clonotype was seen only once. At one boundary the junction diverges from the germline segment, which might be a read error. The chain carries TRBV6-6 and TRBJ2-1; TRBD2 aligns across 11 bases. The J call may be incorrect, as the DNA end agrees better with TRBJ2-7. The CDR3 runs to 16 residues. Per germline, CDR1 MNHNY and CDR2 SVGAGI (reference sequence). For the CDR3, the DNA is TGTGCCAGCGGTTACTACACTAGCGGGGGCAGGGGAGAGCAGTACTTC. Amino acids: CASGYYTSGGRGEQYF.

The chain carries TRBV12-3 or TRBV12-4 and TRBJ1-2; TRBD1 might be the D (5 bases). The length of the CDR3 is 14 residues. V dropped 3 bases and J dropped 2 bases, with 10 bases sitting between them. The DNA of the CDR3 is TGTGCCAGCAGTTTTTTGCAGGGCAACTATGGCTACACCTTC. The encoded protein is CASSFLQGNYGYTF.

This clonotype was seen only a few times. The rearrangement uses TRBV29-1 and TRBJ1-4; 7 nucleotides agree with TRBD1. The CDR3 has 13 residues. Per the germline V gene, CDR1 is SQVTM and CDR2 is ANQGSEA. Trimming removed 8 bases from V and 7 bases from J; junction bases left unmatched: 10. The CDR3 loop is CSSSRGPGEKLFF. In DNA, the CDR3 is TGCAGCTCCTCAAGGGGGCCGGGTGAAAAACTGTTTTTT.

This chain links TRBV20-1 with TRBJ2-1; 9 nucleotides agree with TRBD2. The V gene end was trimmed by 6 bases and the J gene end by 5 bases; junction bases not matched to a gene: 5. The germline V gene encodes CDR1 DFQATT and CDR2 SNEGSKA (reference sequence). The CDR3 runs 13 residues. CDR3 amino acids: CSARGLAHNEQFF. CDR3 in DNA: TGCAGTGCACGAGGACTAGCGCACAATGAGCAGTTCTTC.

This clonotype was seen a handful of times. The chain recombines TRBV5-5 with TRBJ2-7, with TRBD2 identical over 7 bases. Unmatched junction bases numbered 9, after V lost 5 bases and J lost 4 bases. Germline V lookup: CDR1 SGHKS, CDR2 YYEKEE (reference sequence). The CDR3 has 14 amino acids. As DNA, the CDR3 is TGTGCCAGCAGACCAGGACTAGACCGTTACGAGCAGTACTTC. Protein sequence: CASRPGLDRYEQYF.

V gene TRBV5-1 combines with J gene TRBJ1-1; TRBD1 might be the D (6 bases). The germline V gene encodes CDR1 SGHRS and CDR2 YFSETQ. The CDR3 runs 16 residues. Trimming pared 4 bases from V and 0 bases from J, leaving 16 bases between. The CDR3 loop reads CASSLDRRSMNTEAFF. The CDR3 nucleotides are TGCGCCAGCAGCCTGGACAGAAGATCCATGAACACTGAAGCTTTCTTT.

V and J are TRBV29-1 and TRBJ2-1; maybe TRBD2 (5 bases). Looked up from germline, CDR1 is SQVTM and CDR2 is ANQGSEA. The CDR3 sequence is 13 residues long. Trimming shortened V by 4 bases and J by 8 bases, and 15 bases separated the two germline ends. This CDR3 reads CSVGRGEWDEQFF. CDR3 DNA sequence: TGCAGCGTTGGACGGGGTGAATGGGATGAGCAGTTCTTC.

V is TRBV3-1 and J is TRBJ2-3; D is perhaps TRBD1 (6 bases). Deletions cut 4 bases from V and 4 bases from J, with 15 bases between. The CDR3 extends over 15 amino acids. Germline V CDR1 and CDR2: LGHDT, YNNKEL (reference sequence). In DNA, the CDR3 is TGTGCCAGCAGCCGACTACAGGGTTTTTCAGATACGCAGTATTTT. Translation: CASSRLQGFSDTQYF.